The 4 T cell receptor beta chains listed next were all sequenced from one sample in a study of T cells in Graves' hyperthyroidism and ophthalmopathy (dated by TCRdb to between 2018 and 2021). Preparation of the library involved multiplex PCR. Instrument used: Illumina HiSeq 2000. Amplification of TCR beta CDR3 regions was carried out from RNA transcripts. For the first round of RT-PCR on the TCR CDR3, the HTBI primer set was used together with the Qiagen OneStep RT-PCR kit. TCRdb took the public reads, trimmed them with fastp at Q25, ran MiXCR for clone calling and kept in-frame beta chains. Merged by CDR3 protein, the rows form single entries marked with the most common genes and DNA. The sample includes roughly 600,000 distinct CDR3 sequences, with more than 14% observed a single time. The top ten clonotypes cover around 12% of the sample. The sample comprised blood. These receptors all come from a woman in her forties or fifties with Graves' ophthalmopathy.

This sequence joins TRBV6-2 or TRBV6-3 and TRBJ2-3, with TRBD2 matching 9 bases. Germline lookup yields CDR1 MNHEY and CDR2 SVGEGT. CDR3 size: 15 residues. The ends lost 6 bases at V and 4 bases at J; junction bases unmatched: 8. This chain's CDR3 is CASRLLAGPPDTQYF. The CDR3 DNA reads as TGTGCCAGCAGACTACTAGCGGGTCCTCCAGATACGCAGTATTTT.

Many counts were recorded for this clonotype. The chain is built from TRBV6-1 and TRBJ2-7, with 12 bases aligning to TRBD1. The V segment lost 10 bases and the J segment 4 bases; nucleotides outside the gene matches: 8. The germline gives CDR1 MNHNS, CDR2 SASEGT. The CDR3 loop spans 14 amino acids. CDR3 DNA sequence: TGTGCCACCTCCGGGACAGGGGGCAAATACGAGCAGTACTTC. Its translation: CATSGTGGKYEQYF.

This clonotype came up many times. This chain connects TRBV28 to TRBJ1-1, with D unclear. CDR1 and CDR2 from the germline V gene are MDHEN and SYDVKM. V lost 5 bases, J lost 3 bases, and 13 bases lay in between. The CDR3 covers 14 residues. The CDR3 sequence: CASSLAGKHTEAFF. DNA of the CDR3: TGTGCCAGCAGTCTTGCGGGGAAGCACACTGAAGCTTTCTTT.

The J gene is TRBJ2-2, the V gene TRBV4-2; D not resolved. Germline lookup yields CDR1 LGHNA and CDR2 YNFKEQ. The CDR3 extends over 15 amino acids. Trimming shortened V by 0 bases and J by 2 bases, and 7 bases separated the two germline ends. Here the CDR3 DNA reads TGTGCCAGCAGCCAAGATGGCGACAACACCGGGGAGCTGTTTTTT. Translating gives CASSQDGDNTGELFF.